This T cell receptor beta chain was sequenced for a study of T cell responses to AZD1222 COVID-19 vaccine. With respect to this clone: Its antigen is still unknown.

The CDR3 spans 11 residues. Germline values: CDR1 SQVTM, CDR2 ANQGSEA. Trimming took 6 bases from V and 5 from J, leaving 10 bases between them. General study results and limits: Without day 14 samples, only post-peak T cell repertoires were studied.

Some clones are missing from TCRdb's copy, which holds only in-frame ones; the method was immunoSEQ multiplex PCR. The profile shows approximately 190,000 clones, more than 90% of them singletons. Material: peripheral blood, obtained 28 days after the second dose of the MenACWY control vaccine. The genes are TRBV29-1 and TRBJ1-2, with D perhaps matching TRBD1 (5 bases). This receptor was taken from an adult who received the MenACWY meningococcal vaccine as a control. CDR3 residues: CSVRGNYGYTF. Written as DNA, the CDR3 is TGCAGCGTGAGGGGCAATTATGGCTACACCTTC.